This T cell receptor beta chain derives from a study of regulatory T cells in long-lasting Graves disease. With iRepertoire HTBI primers and Arm-PCR of CDR3 regions, TCR beta libraries were built. TCRdb ran MiXCR on the multiplex PCR reads and lists one entry per CDR3 protein. The sample has almost 350,000 distinct CDR3 sequences; 15% to 20% are singletons. This clonotype has just a few counts. Antigen specificity is unknown. The time point denotes: persistent/refractory GD, antithyroid drugs over 5 years with positive TRAb. The TCR library was made from RNA extracted from PBMCs. Patients of an endocrinology department in Xi'an, China, were included. Study results and limitations: A greater number of public clonotypes (about 3,000) was shared by persistent patients than by new patients (over 900). Persistent Graves' disease cases displayed lower TCR diversity than newly diagnosed ones.

The sample consisted of peripheral blood mononuclear cells (PBMCs), taken when the disease was refractory, from a patient treated with antithyroid drugs. This receptor was obtained from a female donor with Graves disease.

The chain's CDR3 is CASSERSGGRNNQPQHF. The CDR3 DNA reads TGTGCCAGCAGTGAAAGGTCAGGGGGTAGGAACAATCAGCCCCAGCATTTT. The rearrangement joins TRBV6-1 to TRBJ1-5; 7 nucleotides match TRBD1. The CDR3 is 17 residues long. The junction had 10 bases not matched to a gene; V was cut back by 2 bases and J by 3 bases. CDR1 and CDR2 from the germline V gene are MNHNS and SASEGT.